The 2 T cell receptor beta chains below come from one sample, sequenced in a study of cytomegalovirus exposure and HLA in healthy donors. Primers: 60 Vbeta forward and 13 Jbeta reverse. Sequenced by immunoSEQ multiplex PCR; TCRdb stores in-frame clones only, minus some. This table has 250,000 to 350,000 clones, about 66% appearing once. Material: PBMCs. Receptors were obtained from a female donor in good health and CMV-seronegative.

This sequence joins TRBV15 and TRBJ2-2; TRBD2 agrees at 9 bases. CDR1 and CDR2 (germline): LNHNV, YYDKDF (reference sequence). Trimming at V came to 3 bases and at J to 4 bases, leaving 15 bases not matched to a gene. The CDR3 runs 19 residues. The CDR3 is CATSSGASGKPSATGELFF. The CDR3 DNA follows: TGTGCCACCAGCAGCGGGGCTAGCGGGAAGCCATCCGCCACCGGGGAGCTGTTTTTT.

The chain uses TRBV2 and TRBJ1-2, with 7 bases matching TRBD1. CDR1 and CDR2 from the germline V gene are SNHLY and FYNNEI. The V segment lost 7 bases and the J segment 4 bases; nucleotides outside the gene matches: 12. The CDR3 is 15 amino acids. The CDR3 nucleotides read TGTGCCAGCAAGCGAGGGGGCGGACCCCCCTATGGCTACACCTTC. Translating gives CASKRGGGPPYGYTF. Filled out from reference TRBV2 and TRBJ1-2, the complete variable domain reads EPEVTQTPSHQVTQMGQEVILRCVPISNHLYFYWYRQILGQKVEFLVSFYNNEISEKSEIFDDQFSVERPDGSNFTLKIRSTKLEDSAMYFCASKRGGGPPYGYTFGSGTRLTVV.